One sample yielded the 10 T cell receptor beta chains listed below, sequenced in a study of T cell changes during pregnancy in multiple sclerosis. The data were produced by immunoSEQ multiplex PCR, yet TCRdb's version contains in-frame clones alone and is incomplete. The sample has roughly 49,000 clones; over 90% are singletons. Sequencing used CD4+ T cells from peripheral blood mononuclear cells, obtained in the second trimester of pregnancy. The origin of the receptors is a female donor with multiple sclerosis, enrolled in a pregnancy study.

This clone appeared a single time. V and J are TRBV6-5 and TRBJ1-2, with D unclear. The V gene lost 6 bases and the J gene lost 0 bases, with 8 bases spanning the gap. The CDR3 has 13 amino acids. The germline V gene encodes CDR1 MNHEY and CDR2 SVGAGI. In DNA, the CDR3 is TGTGCCAGCAGCCGCGGAACTAACTATGGCTACACCTTC. It translates to CASSRGTNYGYTF.

The gene calls are TRBV15 and TRBJ2-5, with 9 bases identical to TRBD2. The CDR3 loop spans 16 amino acids. The trim removed 2 bases at V and 0 bases at J, leaving 4 bases unmatched. The germline gives CDR1 LNHNV, CDR2 YYDKDF (reference sequence). The CDR3 DNA is TGTGCCACCAGCAGATCCCTAGCGGGGTACCAAGAGACCCAGTACTTC. Its translation: CATSRSLAGYQETQYF.

The rearrangement uses TRBV6-1 and TRBJ1-4, with D maybe TRBD1 (6 bases). Deletions cut 3 bases from V and 3 bases from J, with 8 bases between. The CDR3 is made up of 14 amino acids. Germline V gene lookup returns CDR1 MNHNS and CDR2 SASEGT. CDR3 nucleotide sequence: TGTGCCAGCAGTGATGCAGGGGCTAATGAAAAACTGTTTTTT. Translating it yields CASSDAGANEKLFF.

The chain links TRBV7-8 to TRBJ2-2; no clear D gene. Germline V CDR1 and CDR2: SGHVS, FQNEAQ. The ends were cut back, 6 bases at V and 7 bases at J, with 12 bases in the middle. The CDR3 is made up of 13 amino acids. CDR3 amino acids: CASRALRVGELFF. The CDR3 DNA reads as TGTGCCAGCAGGGCGCTACGGGTCGGGGAGCTGTTTTTT.

This clone was picked up one time. The V gene is TRBV7-9, the J gene TRBJ2-7; D gene uncertain. V was pared by 1 base and J by 0 bases, with 13 bases between. Germline CDR1 reads SEHNR; CDR2 reads FQNEAQ (reference sequence). CDR3 size: 16 residues. CDR3 bases: TGTGCCAGCAGCTTAGTCGCCGGCCGGAGCTCCTACGAGCAGTACTTC. The encoded protein is CASSLVAGRSSYEQYF.

The V call is TRBV5-1, the J call TRBJ2-3; 10 bases align to TRBD1. The J segment lost 3 bases and the V segment lost 4 bases, leaving 8 bases of the junction unmatched. Germline CDR1 and CDR2: SGHRS and YFSETQ. This CDR3 spans 16 amino acids. CDR3 loop: CASSTLTGGYTDTQYF. CDR3 nucleotide sequence: TGCGCCAGCAGCACCCTGACAGGGGGCTATACAGATACGCAGTATTTT.

The chain carries TRBV11-2 and TRBJ2-7, with no clear D. Germline loops: CDR1 SGHAT, CDR2 FQNNGV. Deletions cut 1 base from V and 2 bases from J, with 9 bases between. CDR3 length: 14 residues. CDR3 sequence (DNA): TGTGCCAGCAGCTTAGCTCACAGCCCCTACGAGCAGTACTTC. Protein: CASSLAHSPYEQYF.

The chain is built from TRBV29-1 and TRBJ2-3, with D possibly TRBD2 on 7 matching bases. This CDR3 spans 15 amino acids. V was cut by 5 bases and J by 2 bases, with 17 bases left in between. The germline CDR1 and CDR2 sequences are SQVTM and ANQGSEA. Here the CDR3 DNA reads TGCAGCGTTAGAGGTGCGGGGGCCCCCACAGATACGCAGTATTTT. As protein: CSVRGAGAPTDTQYF.

The J gene is TRBJ1-1, the V gene TRBV10-2; D call uncertain. V lost 7 bases, J lost 1 base, and 22 bases lay in between. Germline assignment: CDR1 WSHSY and CDR2 SAAADI. CDR3 length: 17 residues. The CDR3 DNA reads as TGCGCCAGCAAGGATCCCGTGCGGGGAAAGGCGAACACTGAAGCTTTCTTT. This codes for CASKDPVRGKANTEAFF.

CDR3 DNA sequence: TGTGCCAGCAGCTTAGCGGGGAGGGACGGAGATACGCAGTATTTT. Translating it yields CASSLAGRDGDTQYF. J is TRBJ2-3 and V is TRBV7-8, with TRBD2 identical over 7 bases. The V gene's germline CDR1 is SGHVS and CDR2 FQNEAQ. Trimming cost V 0 bases and J 5 bases; bases outside gene matches: 5. The CDR3 is 15 residues long.